This section outlines one TCR beta chain sequence together with its context. The data are from a study of somatic mutations in cytotoxic T cells in rheumatoid arthritis. As for the study in general: Blood from the patient (roughly 30 ml EDTA) was drawn right after diagnosis, pretreatment. Flow sorting yielded some V beta antibody-stained T-cell populations at nearly 100% purity, among them V beta1+ cells sequenced for TCRB.

V lost 3 bases, J lost 7 bases, and 11 bases stayed unmatched. The CDR3 is 17 amino acids. Germline V gives CDR1 SGHDN, CDR2 FVKESK. This table comes from immunoSEQ multiplex PCR, and its TCRdb copy is limited to in-frame clones, with some not included. The repertoire holds just under 30,000 clones, with roughly 86% as singletons. The clonotype comes from an adult with rheumatoid arthritis. The chain joins TRBV14 to TRBJ2-3, with 12 bases matching TRBD2. Sample: CD8+ T cells sorted from blood. CDR3 sequence: CASSHLMTGLAGYTQYF. CDR3 DNA: TGTGCCAGCAGCCATTTGATGACGGGACTAGCGGGCTATACGCAGTATTTT.